These T cell receptor beta chains were read from a single sample in a study of blood T cell repertoires in COVID-19. The method was immunoSEQ multiplex PCR; TCRdb's version includes in-frame clones alone and lacks a portion of them. The data contain about 180,000 clones, roughly 85% of them seen just once; the ten biggest clones take up approximately 11%. Sequencing input: peripheral blood. Every receptor here comes from a human donor with active or convalescent COVID-19. The donor label of this sample is uncertain. The CDR3 runs from the conserved cysteine through the conserved F or W. Each record gives: CDR3 DNA, CDR3 protein, D gene, clone size, J gene, V gene. D genes are given only for firm matches. Not all rows give a size; the values are once, few, many and, for expanded clones, a class.

CDR3nt: TGTGCCAGCAGTTTCAAGGTGCGGGACTACGAGCAGTACTTC
CDR3aa: CASSFKVRDYEQYF
d_gene: NA
abundance: NA
j_gene: TRBJ2-7
v_gene: TRBV27

CDR3nt: TGCGCCAGCAGTGAGACGGGAGTAGGGGAGACCCAGTACTTC
CDR3aa: CASSETGVGETQYF
d_gene: NA
abundance: NA
j_gene: TRBJ2-5
v_gene: TRBV10-1

CDR3nt: TGTGCCAGCAGTTCCGGGACAGGGACTAACTATGGCTACACCTTC
CDR3aa: CASSSGTGTNYGYTF
d_gene: TRBD1
abundance: NA
j_gene: TRBJ1-2
v_gene: TRBV6-5

CDR3nt: TGTGCCTGGAGCGCGACTGATGGAACTGAAGCTTTCTTT
CDR3aa: CAWSATDGTEAFF
d_gene: NA
abundance: NA
j_gene: TRBJ1-1
v_gene: TRBV30

CDR3nt: TGTGCCAGCAGTCTGACAGCTAGCACAGATACGCAGTATTTT
CDR3aa: CASSLTASTDTQYF
d_gene: NA
abundance: NA
j_gene: TRBJ2-3
v_gene: TRBV28

CDR3nt: TGTGCCAGCAGCTCCTCCAGCGGGAGGGCCGGGGAGCTGTTTTTT
CDR3aa: CASSSSSGRAGELFF
d_gene: TRBD2
abundance: NA
j_gene: TRBJ2-2
v_gene: TRBV7-9

CDR3nt: TGTGCCAGCAGCCAAGATCTCCCAGGCGTGGGTGAAAAACTGTTTTTT
CDR3aa: CASSQDLPGVGEKLFF
d_gene: NA
abundance: NA
j_gene: TRBJ1-4
v_gene: TRBV14

CDR3nt: TGTGCCAGCAGTTTAAGAATAGCGGGTACCGGGGAGCTGTTTTTT
CDR3aa: CASSLRIAGTGELFF
d_gene: TRBD2
abundance: few
j_gene: TRBJ2-2
v_gene: TRBV27

CDR3nt: TGTGCCAGCAGCAGGGCGGGGGGCGGAGGTGAGCAGTTCTTC
CDR3aa: CASSRAGGGGEQFF
d_gene: TRBD2
abundance: NA
j_gene: TRBJ2-1
v_gene: TRBV6-5

CDR3nt: TGTGCCAGCAGCGTCCTCTCACGCGGGGAACAGTTCTTC
CDR3aa: CASSVLSRGEQFF
d_gene: NA
abundance: NA
j_gene: TRBJ2-1
v_gene: TRBV9

CDR3nt: TGTGCCAGCAGCCCCGCTGGGGCCAACGTCCTGACTTTC
CDR3aa: CASSPAGANVLTF
d_gene: NA
abundance: NA
j_gene: TRBJ2-6
v_gene: TRBV9

CDR3nt: TGTGCCACCAGTGAGGGGCGGGGGGCAGCTTTCTTT
CDR3aa: CATSEGRGAAFF
d_gene: NA
abundance: NA
j_gene: TRBJ1-1
v_gene: TRBV24-1

CDR3nt: TGTGCCAGCAGCCCCACAGGTAGCGGGGTCTACAATGAGCAGTTCTTC
CDR3aa: CASSPTGSGVYNEQFF
d_gene: TRBD2
abundance: NA
j_gene: TRBJ2-1
v_gene: TRBV3-1/TRBV3-2

CDR3nt: TGTGCCACCGTGGGGACAGGGGTTGGCTACACCTTC
CDR3aa: CATVGTGVGYTF
d_gene: TRBD1
abundance: NA
j_gene: TRBJ1-2
v_gene: TRBV6-1

CDR3nt: TGCGCCAGCAGCCGGATGGACAGGGACTCAGGAAACACCATATATTTT
CDR3aa: CASSRMDRDSGNTIYF
d_gene: TRBD1
abundance: NA
j_gene: TRBJ1-3
v_gene: TRBV5-1

CDR3nt: TGTGCCAGTAGTATTAAAACTAGCGGGGGGTACGAGCAGTACTTC
CDR3aa: CASSIKTSGGYEQYF
d_gene: TRBD2
abundance: NA
j_gene: TRBJ2-7
v_gene: TRBV19

CDR3nt: TGTGCCAGCAGCTTGACTAGCGGGAGGCCCCAAGAGACCCAGTACTTC
CDR3aa: CASSLTSGRPQETQYF
d_gene: TRBD2
abundance: NA
j_gene: TRBJ2-5
v_gene: TRBV5-5

CDR3nt: TGTGCCAGCAGCCCATTAAGCGGGACCCTCCGGCCAGATACGCAGTATTTT
CDR3aa: CASSPLSGTLRPDTQYF
d_gene: TRBD2
abundance: NA
j_gene: TRBJ2-3
v_gene: TRBV11-3

CDR3nt: TGTGCCAGCAGCTTAGATTGGGACAGGGGCAAAAACATTCAGTACTTC
CDR3aa: CASSLDWDRGKNIQYF
d_gene: TRBD1
abundance: NA
j_gene: TRBJ2-4
v_gene: TRBV7-2

CDR3nt: TGTGCCAGCAGCGTCATTACTAGAACTAGTCACGAGCAGTACTTC
CDR3aa: CASSVITRTSHEQYF
d_gene: NA
abundance: NA
j_gene: TRBJ2-7
v_gene: TRBV11-2

CDR3nt: TGTGCCAGCACGGACAGGTTACCCTCACAGCAGTACTTC
CDR3aa: CASTDRLPSQQYF
d_gene: TRBD1
abundance: NA
j_gene: TRBJ2-7
v_gene: TRBV11-2

CDR3nt: TGTGCCAGCAGCTCTGAGGGAAATGAGCAGTTCTTC
CDR3aa: CASSSEGNEQFF
d_gene: NA
abundance: few
j_gene: TRBJ2-1
v_gene: TRBV9

CDR3nt: TGTGCCAGCAAAGGAGTCGCGGGCAGTCCCCGGGGGACTGAAGCTTTCTTT
CDR3aa: CASKGVAGSPRGTEAFF
d_gene: NA
abundance: NA
j_gene: TRBJ1-1
v_gene: TRBV28

CDR3nt: TGTGCCAGCAGCTTGGGGACAGGGGCCACTGAAGCTTTCTTT
CDR3aa: CASSLGTGATEAFF
d_gene: TRBD1
abundance: NA
j_gene: TRBJ1-1
v_gene: TRBV11-2

CDR3nt: TGTGCCAGTAGCTTAGGGGTAGCGGGAGAAGGTAATGAGCAGTTCTTC
CDR3aa: CASSLGVAGEGNEQFF
d_gene: TRBD2
abundance: NA
j_gene: TRBJ2-1
v_gene: TRBV7-6

CDR3nt: TGTGCCAGTTGTCCCCAACAGGGGGTGAGGGGTGGCTACACCTTC
CDR3aa: CASCPQQGVRGGYTF
d_gene: TRBD1
abundance: few
j_gene: TRBJ1-2
v_gene: TRBV19

CDR3nt: TGTGCCAGCTCACCACCGGGGGCCGATCCCCATATGGATACGCAGTATTTT
CDR3aa: CASSPPGADPHMDTQYF
d_gene: NA
abundance: NA
j_gene: TRBJ2-3
v_gene: TRBV18

CDR3nt: TGTGCCAGCAGCTTAGGACAGGGGTCCGTGGACGAGCAGTACTTC
CDR3aa: CASSLGQGSVDEQYF
d_gene: TRBD1
abundance: NA
j_gene: TRBJ2-7
v_gene: TRBV11-3

CDR3nt: TGTGCCAGCAGTTTATCCGGGGGAGGTGGCTACACCTTC
CDR3aa: CASSLSGGGGYTF
d_gene: NA
abundance: NA
j_gene: TRBJ1-2
v_gene: TRBV12-3/TRBV12-4

CDR3nt: TGTGCCATCAGTGTGGACAGGGGGTCAGATGAAGCTTTCTTT
CDR3aa: CAISVDRGSDEAFF
d_gene: TRBD1
abundance: NA
j_gene: TRBJ1-1
v_gene: TRBV10-3

CDR3nt: TGTGCCAGCAGGGGCCGAAAGGCGAGCACAGATACGCAGTATTTT
CDR3aa: CASRGRKASTDTQYF
d_gene: NA
abundance: NA
j_gene: TRBJ2-3
v_gene: TRBV2

CDR3nt: TGTGCCAGCAGCCCGTGGGGGGGAGGGAATCAGCCCCAGCATTTT
CDR3aa: CASSPWGGGNQPQHF
d_gene: NA
abundance: once
j_gene: TRBJ1-5
v_gene: TRBV6-5

CDR3nt: TGTGCCAGCAGCATATACACAGATACGCAGTATTTT
CDR3aa: CASSIYTDTQYF
d_gene: NA
abundance: few
j_gene: TRBJ2-3
v_gene: TRBV7-9

CDR3nt: TGTGCCACCAGTGGACCCGGACAGGGCGCGTATGGCTACACCTTC
CDR3aa: CATSGPGQGAYGYTF
d_gene: TRBD1
abundance: NA
j_gene: TRBJ1-2
v_gene: TRBV24-1

CDR3nt: TGTGCCAGCAGCTTATCGGGATTGAGCACAGATACGCAGTATTTT
CDR3aa: CASSLSGLSTDTQYF
d_gene: NA
abundance: NA
j_gene: TRBJ2-3
v_gene: TRBV11-3

CDR3nt: TGTGCCAGCAGCTTATATTCGCAGGGGGATGAAAAACTGTTTTTT
CDR3aa: CASSLYSQGDEKLFF
d_gene: TRBD1
abundance: once
j_gene: TRBJ1-4
v_gene: TRBV11-2

CDR3nt: TGTGCCAGCAGCTCCCTGAGCGGGGGGGCGAGGGATACGCAGTATTTT
CDR3aa: CASSSLSGGARDTQYF
d_gene: TRBD2
abundance: NA
j_gene: TRBJ2-3
v_gene: TRBV5-4

CDR3nt: TGTGCCAGCAGCTTAGGCGGGGCGGAGTTCAAGGAGACCCAGTACTTC
CDR3aa: CASSLGGAEFKETQYF
d_gene: NA
abundance: NA
j_gene: TRBJ2-5
v_gene: TRBV11-2

CDR3nt: TGTGCCAGCAGCACATTTACAGGATATGGCTACACCTTC
CDR3aa: CASSTFTGYGYTF
d_gene: NA
abundance: NA
j_gene: TRBJ1-2
v_gene: TRBV7-2

CDR3nt: TGTGCCATCAGTGAGTCGGCAGGGAAAAGGGGTAACTATGGCTACACCTTC
CDR3aa: CAISESAGKRGNYGYTF
d_gene: NA
abundance: NA
j_gene: TRBJ1-2
v_gene: TRBV10-3

CDR3nt: TGTGCCAGCTCACCGCGGGAGGCCATTGAGCAGTTCTTC
CDR3aa: CASSPREAIEQFF
d_gene: TRBD2
abundance: NA
j_gene: TRBJ2-1
v_gene: TRBV18

CDR3nt: TGCGCCAGCAGTAACGGTGGCTCTGGAAACACCATATATTTT
CDR3aa: CASSNGGSGNTIYF
d_gene: NA
abundance: NA
j_gene: TRBJ1-3
v_gene: TRBV5-1

CDR3nt: TGTGCCAGCTCGAGCACAGATACGCAGTATTTT
CDR3aa: CASSSTDTQYF
d_gene: NA
abundance: NA
j_gene: TRBJ2-3
v_gene: TRBV6-5

CDR3nt: TGTGCCAGCAGTGAAGAGCGGGGGGCCTACAATGAGCAGTTCTTC
CDR3aa: CASSEERGAYNEQFF
d_gene: TRBD2
abundance: NA
j_gene: TRBJ2-1
v_gene: TRBV6-1

CDR3nt: TGTGCCAGCAGTGTATCGGGGAGTGGCTACACCTTC
CDR3aa: CASSVSGSGYTF
d_gene: NA
abundance: NA
j_gene: TRBJ1-2
v_gene: TRBV2

CDR3nt: TGTGCCTCTCAGGCAGGGGGCGCCGGGAATCAGCCCCAGCATTTT
CDR3aa: CASQAGGAGNQPQHF
d_gene: TRBD1
abundance: NA
j_gene: TRBJ1-5
v_gene: TRBV28

CDR3nt: TGTGCCAGCAGACGGGACAGCAAAAATGAAAAACTGTTTTTT
CDR3aa: CASRRDSKNEKLFF
d_gene: TRBD1
abundance: once
j_gene: TRBJ1-4
v_gene: TRBV2

CDR3nt: TGTGCCAGCAGCATTAACAGTGGCTACACCTTC
CDR3aa: CASSINSGYTF
d_gene: NA
abundance: NA
j_gene: TRBJ1-2
v_gene: TRBV7-9

CDR3nt: TGTGCCAGTAGTACACAGGGTAGGTCCTACGAGCAGTACTTC
CDR3aa: CASSTQGRSYEQYF
d_gene: NA
abundance: once
j_gene: TRBJ2-7
v_gene: TRBV19

CDR3nt: TGTGCCAGCAGCTTGCGTGGAGGGGGCTGGGAGACCCAGTACTTC
CDR3aa: CASSLRGGGWETQYF
d_gene: NA
abundance: NA
j_gene: TRBJ2-5
v_gene: TRBV5-8

CDR3nt: TGTGCCAGCAGCTTAGGGTCTGGGGGCAGCTCCTACGAGCAGTACTTC
CDR3aa: CASSLGSGGSSYEQYF
d_gene: NA
abundance: NA
j_gene: TRBJ2-7
v_gene: TRBV7-9

CDR3nt: TGCAGCGTTGAACGTGGGAGGGCCAACGAGCAGTTCTTC
CDR3aa: CSVERGRANEQFF
d_gene: TRBD2
abundance: NA
j_gene: TRBJ2-1
v_gene: TRBV29-1

CDR3nt: TGTGCCAGCAGCCAAGTGGTCAGCGCCCCCCAGTTCTTC
CDR3aa: CASSQVVSAPQFF
d_gene: NA
abundance: NA
j_gene: TRBJ2-1
v_gene: TRBV3-1/TRBV3-2